These T cell receptor beta chains were read from a single sample in a study of T cell responses to AZD1222 COVID-19 vaccine. Libraries were prepared by immunoSEQ multiplex PCR; TCRdb keeps only in-frame clonotypes and omits some of them. This table holds 150,000 to 200,000 clones, around nine tenths found once. Material: peripheral blood, obtained 28 days after the second dose of the MenACWY control vaccine. These receptors were taken from an adult who received the MenACWY meningococcal vaccine as a control. CDR3s include the opening cysteine and the closing phenylalanine or tryptophan. The D gene is left open where the match is weak. The listing skips clone size in some rows; elsewhere it reads once, few, many or a size class.

v_gene,j_gene,len,abundance,d_gene,CDR3aa,CDR3nt
TRBV3-1/TRBV3-2,TRBJ2-1,16,NA,NA,CASSRHPIATYNEQFF,TGTGCCAGCAGCCGCCACCCAATAGCGACATACAATGAGCAGTTCTTC
TRBV7-8,TRBJ1-2,16,NA,NA,CASSPTVDSNNYGYTF,TGTGCCAGCAGTCCTACGGTGGACAGCAATAACTATGGCTACACCTTC
TRBV4-1,TRBJ1-2,14,NA,TRBD1,CASSQVTGDYGYTF,TGCGCCAGCAGCCAAGTCACAGGGGACTATGGCTACACCTTC
TRBV7-3,TRBJ2-2,16,NA,TRBD2,CASSVGLAGGLGELFF,TGTGCCAGCAGCGTTGGACTAGCGGGAGGGCTTGGGGAGCTGTTTTTT
TRBV27,TRBJ2-1,11,once,NA,CATLRFDEQFF,TGTGCCACCCTTCGCTTCGATGAGCAGTTCTTC
TRBV9,TRBJ1-2,16,NA,TRBD1,CASSVAETGVVYGYTF,TGTGCCAGCAGCGTAGCCGAGACAGGGGTGGTCTATGGCTACACCTTC
TRBV28,TRBJ2-7,15,NA,TRBD2,CASSSATTGGYEQYF,TGTGCCAGCAGTTCGGCCACTACGGGAGGCTACGAGCAGTACTTC
TRBV5-6,TRBJ2-4,17,NA,NA,CASSSVGRGEGGNIQYF,TGTGCCAGCAGCTCGGTCGGAAGGGGGGAAGGCGGAAACATTCAGTACTTC
TRBV18,TRBJ2-3,13,NA,NA,CASSPQWSDTQYF,TGTGCCAGCTCACCCCAGTGGAGCGATACGCAGTATTTT
TRBV3-1/TRBV3-2,TRBJ1-4,14,NA,NA,CASSQGGGNEKLFF,TGTGCCAGCAGCCAAGGCGGGGGAAATGAAAAACTGTTTTTT
TRBV7-9,TRBJ1-6,19,NA,NA,CASSLRDAVWGSYNSPLHF,TGTGCCAGCAGCTTGCGGGACGCCGTTTGGGGTTCCTATAATTCACCCCTCCACTTT
TRBV28,TRBJ2-7,17,NA,TRBD1,CASSLSGTGGSRHEQYF,TGTGCCAGCAGTTTATCCGGGACAGGGGGCTCCCGCCACGAGCAGTACTTC
TRBV11-2,TRBJ2-3,15,NA,NA,CASSRTPTTTDTQYF,TGTGCCAGCAGCCGTACCCCTACTACCACAGATACGCAGTATTTT
TRBV3-1/TRBV3-2,TRBJ1-2,15,NA,TRBD1,CASRPERGPRRGYTF,TGTGCCAGCAGACCCGAAAGGGGGCCGCGGCGGGGCTACACCTTC
TRBV12-3/TRBV12-4,TRBJ1-2,13,NA,TRBD1,CASRDRGGYGYTF,TGTGCCAGCAGGGACAGGGGAGGCTATGGCTACACCTTC
TRBV5-6,TRBJ2-6,17,NA,NA,CASSLVGATAGANVLTF,TGTGCCAGCAGTCTCGTGGGGGCCACCGCTGGGGCCAACGTCCTGACTTTC
TRBV19,TRBJ1-5,18,NA,TRBD1,CASSNPGQGGYSNQPQHF,TGTGCCAGTAGTAACCCGGGACAGGGGGGTTATAGCAATCAGCCCCAGCATTTT
TRBV7-3,TRBJ2-3,15,few,TRBD2,CASSEGGRRTDTQYF,TGTGCCAGCAGCGAGGGCGGGAGGAGGACAGATACGCAGTATTTT
TRBV15,TRBJ2-3,15,NA,NA,CATSREGQITDTQYF,TGTGCCACCAGCAGAGAAGGACAAATCACAGATACGCAGTATTTT
TRBV28,TRBJ2-1,16,NA,TRBD2,CASSLGRLAGYNEQFF,TGTGCCAGCAGTTTAGGGAGACTAGCGGGCTACAATGAGCAGTTCTTC
TRBV28,TRBJ1-5,14,NA,NA,CASRGAGGNQPQHF,TGTGCCAGCCGGGGGGCAGGGGGCAATCAGCCCCAGCATTTT
TRBV7-2,TRBJ2-3,18,NA,TRBD2,CASSLALLAGDGTDTQYF,TGTGCCAGCAGCTTAGCTCTACTAGCGGGAGACGGCACAGATACGCAGTATTTT
TRBV25-1,TRBJ1-3,15,NA,TRBD1,CASSESRGPGNTIYF,TGTGCCAGCAGTGAATCGAGGGGGCCTGGAAACACCATATATTTT
TRBV9,TRBJ2-5,15,NA,TRBD2,CASARAGLNQETQYF,TGTGCCAGCGCCCGAGCGGGACTCAACCAAGAGACCCAGTACTTC
TRBV3-1/TRBV3-2,TRBJ2-1,14,NA,TRBD2,CASTRLAGGTEQFF,TGTGCCAGCACCAGACTAGCGGGAGGGACTGAGCAGTTCTTC
TRBV5-1,TRBJ2-2,20,NA,TRBD2,CASSHRTSGRTDTNTGELFF,TGCGCCAGCAGCCACCGGACTAGCGGGAGGACCGATACGAACACCGGGGAGCTGTTTTTT
TRBV5-6,TRBJ2-7,15,NA,TRBD2,CASSFRLAGYYEQYF,TGTGCCAGCAGCTTCCGACTAGCGGGATACTACGAGCAGTACTTC
TRBV7-3,TRBJ1-1,13,few,NA,CASSADLHTEAFF,TGTGCCAGCAGCGCCGATTTGCACACTGAAGCTTTCTTT
TRBV25-1,TRBJ1-4,16,NA,NA,CASSVGRGTRNEKLFF,TGTGCCAGCAGTGTAGGGAGGGGGACACGCAATGAAAAACTGTTTTTT
TRBV9,TRBJ2-1,13,NA,TRBD2,CASSVVAGDEQFF,TGTGCCAGCAGCGTAGTAGCGGGAGATGAGCAGTTCTTC
TRBV9,TRBJ1-1,13,NA,NA,CASSVDGGTEAFF,TGTGCCAGCAGCGTAGACGGGGGCACTGAAGCTTTCTTT